The 25 T cell receptor beta chains presented below share a single source sample, sequenced in a study of cytomegalovirus exposure and HLA in healthy donors. The PCR made use of 60 Vbeta and 13 Jbeta primers. Produced via immunoSEQ multiplex PCR; TCRdb's table is partial and in-frame only. The sample comprises 150,000 to 200,000 clones, about four fifths of which are singletons, and 0.25% to 0.3% rests with the top ten. The sample was PBMCs. Source of these receptors: a boy between 5 and 17 years old in good health and CMV-seronegative.

The V gene is TRBV5-1, the J gene TRBJ2-2, with 7 bases fitting TRBD1. In germline, CDR1 is SGHRS, CDR2 YFSETQ. J lost 6 bases, V lost 2 bases, and 7 bases had no gene match. The CDR3 runs to 15 residues. The CDR3 coding sequence is TGCGCCAGCAGCTTCGGACAGGTGGGGGCCGGGGAGCTGTTTTTT. Protein sequence: CASSFGQVGAGELFF.

J is TRBJ2-1 and V is TRBV19; TRBD2 matches at 8 bases. After removal of 1 base from V and 4 bases from J, the junction contained 9 bases not matched to a gene. The CDR3 is 17 residues long. The germline V gene has CDR1 LNHDA and CDR2 SQIVND (reference sequence). In DNA form, the CDR3 reads TGTGCCAGTAGTATAGGACTAGCGAGATCTCGATACAATGAGCAGTTCTTC. It codes for CASSIGLARSRYNEQFF. The full variable domain, with the rest looked up from reference TRBV19 and TRBJ2-1, is DGGITQSPKYLFRKEGQNVTLSCEQNLNHDAMYWYRQDPGQGLRLIYYSQIVNDFQKGDIAEGYSVSREKKESFPLTVTSAQKNPTAFYLCASSIGLARSRYNEQFFGPGTRLTVL.

The gene calls are TRBV6-6 and TRBJ2-5; 8 bases match TRBD2. The last part of the DNA fits TRBJ2-7 better; the J call may be wrong. CDR3 length: 16 amino acids. Looked up from germline, CDR1 is MNHNY and CDR2 is SVGAGI (reference sequence). The CDR3 loop reads CASSPAPGGTPYEQYF. The CDR3 coding sequence is TGTGCCAGCAGCCCCGCCCCGGGGGGGACCCCCTACGAGCAGTACTTC.

The V and J genes are TRBV5-1 and TRBJ1-2; weak D call: TRBD1 (6 bases). Per the germline V gene, CDR1 is SGHRS and CDR2 is YFSETQ. There are 18 residues in the CDR3. V lost 4 bases and J 6 bases, leaving 28 bases between the germline ends. CDR3 loop: CASSAVTGRESWKDGYTF. CDR3 coding DNA: TGCGCCAGCAGCGCAGTTACAGGGAGAGAAAGTTGGAAGGATGGCTACACCTTC.

The rearrangement joins TRBV28 to TRBJ2-7; 7 positions agree with TRBD1. Germline V gives CDR1 MDHEN, CDR2 SYDVKM. Trimming cost V 6 bases and J 11 bases; bases outside gene matches: 7. The CDR3 consists of 11 residues. This CDR3 reads CASSGTGDEYF. The CDR3 DNA reads as TGTGCCAGCAGCGGTACAGGGGACGAGTACTTC.

V gene TRBV30 combines with J gene TRBJ1-1; no clear D gene. Trimming left V 1 base short and J 1 base short, with 7 bases between. There are 13 residues in the CDR3. The germline V gene encodes CDR1 GTSNPN and CDR2 SVGIG (reference sequence). In DNA form, the CDR3 reads TGTGCCTGGAGTGGGGAGTCGAACACTGAAGCTTTCTTT. This translates into CAWSGESNTEAFF.

This clone was found a few times. The genes are TRBV6-4 and TRBJ2-1; TRBD2 agrees at 7 bases. The V segment lost 5 bases and the J segment 4 bases; nucleotides outside the gene matches: 8. The CDR3 spans 15 residues. The V gene's germline CDR1 is MRHNA and CDR2 SNTAGT. The CDR3 region has the DNA TGTGCCAGCAGTCCGGGAGGAGACGCTTACAATGAGCAGTTCTTC. Its protein product is CASSPGGDAYNEQFF.

This clone has only a few counts. V gene TRBV2 combines with J gene TRBJ2-4; 8 nucleotides align to TRBD2. V was clipped by 2 bases and J by 0 bases; unmatched bases: 3. There are 16 residues in the CDR3. Germline-derived CDR1 and CDR2 are SNHLY and FYNNEI. The CDR3 reads CASSETGGGAKNIQYF. The CDR3 nucleotides read TGTGCCAGCAGTGAAACGGGAGGGGGAGCCAAAAACATTCAGTACTTC.

The chain is built from TRBV5-1 and TRBJ2-3; TRBD2 matches at 8 bases. V was clipped by 0 bases and J by 4 bases; unmatched bases: 7. This CDR3 spans 16 amino acids. Per germline, CDR1 SGHRS and CDR2 YFSETQ. CDR3 residues: CASSLGRGGQADTQYF. In nucleotides, the CDR3 is TGCGCCAGCAGCTTGGGACGGGGGGGCCAGGCAGATACGCAGTATTTT.

V gene TRBV7-9 combines with J gene TRBJ1-2, with D perhaps TRBD1 (5 bases). Germline V gene data show CDR1 as SEHNR and CDR2 as FQNEAQ (reference sequence). The V end was cut by 0 bases, the J end by 4 bases, with 15 bases between. The CDR3 covers 16 residues. The CDR3 DNA is TGTGCCAGCAGCTTAGCGGCCAGGGAAGGATTCTATGGCTACACCTTC. This codes for CASSLAAREGFYGYTF.

The chain links TRBV6-1 to TRBJ1-5; 11 nucleotides align to TRBD1. The CDR3 has 17 amino acids. V was pared by 3 bases and J by 4 bases, with 8 bases of the junction left unmatched. In germline, CDR1 is MNHNS, CDR2 SASEGT. Here the CDR3 DNA reads TGTGCCAGCAGTGATCCCGGGACAGGGGGTAGGAATCAGCCCCAGCATTTT. This codes for CASSDPGTGGRNQPQHF.

This sequence joins TRBV30 and TRBJ1-1; D may be TRBD1 (6 bases). V lost 7 bases to trimming and J lost 1 base, with 10 bases between them. Looked up from germline, CDR1 is GTSNPN and CDR2 is SVGIG (reference sequence). The length of the CDR3 is 12 residues. CDR3 amino acids: CASLTGNTEAFF. The CDR3 coding sequence is TGTGCCTCTCTGACAGGGAACACTGAAGCTTTCTTT.

J is TRBJ2-5 and V is TRBV7-9; D may be TRBD2 (5 bases). Germline lookup yields CDR1 SEHNR and CDR2 FQNEAQ (reference sequence). The V gene lost 3 bases and the J gene lost 3 bases, with 14 bases spanning the gap. This CDR3 comprises 15 residues. The CDR3: CASSLGVAQKETQYF. CDR3 sequence (DNA): TGTGCCAGCAGCTTGGGTGTAGCGCAGAAAGAGACCCAGTACTTC. Supplemented by reference TRBV7-9 and TRBJ2-5, the full variable domain reads DTGVSQNPRHKITKRGQNVTFRCDPISEHNRLYWYRQTLGQGPEFLTYFQNEAQLEKSRLLSDRFSAERPKGSFSTLEIQRTEQGDSAMYLCASSLGVAQKETQYFGPGTRLLVL.

This clone was recorded once. V usage is TRBV5-1 and J usage is TRBJ2-7, with D possibly being TRBD1 (5 bases). Germline CDR1 is SGHRS and CDR2 is YFSETQ. Trimming shortened V by 4 bases and J by 3 bases, and 8 bases separated the two germline ends. CDR3 size: 12 residues. Written as DNA, the CDR3 is TGCGCCAGCAGCGAACAGGACTACGAGCAGTACTTC. Amino acids: CASSEQDYEQYF.

The chain recombines TRBV28 with TRBJ1-5; 7 bases match TRBD1. Germline CDR1 is MDHEN and CDR2 is SYDVKM. Trimming at V came to 6 bases and at J to 5 bases, leaving 13 bases not matched to a gene. The CDR3 covers 16 residues. CDR3 protein: CASSFTSTGPYQPQHF. Written as DNA, the CDR3 is TGTGCCAGCAGCTTTACCTCGACAGGGCCATATCAGCCCCAGCATTTT.

This clone was observed a single time. V usage is TRBV5-1 and J usage is TRBJ2-3; 7 nucleotides align to TRBD2. Germline V gene sequence: CDR1 SGHRS, CDR2 YFSETQ. CDR3 size: 15 residues. Germline trimming cut 0 bases from V and 1 base from J; bases unmatched to any gene: 2. The chain's CDR3 is CASSLGGSRTDTQYF. In nucleotides, the CDR3 is TGCGCCAGCAGCTTGGGCGGGAGCCGCACAGATACGCAGTATTTT.

This clone turned up a few times. The CDR3 DNA is TGTGCCAGCAGATTAAGGGGACAGGGGACCGGTGTAGAAGAAAAACTGTTTTTT. It specifies CASRLRGQGTGVEEKLFF. The V gene is TRBV7-2, the J gene TRBJ1-4, with 10 bases matching TRBD1. CDR1 and CDR2 (germline): SGHTA, FQGNSA. The CDR3 is 18 amino acids. V gave up 6 bases and J gave up 8 bases; unmatched junction bases: 18.

The chain joins TRBV2 to TRBJ1-2; possibly TRBD1 for D (5 bases). The germline CDR1 and CDR2 sequences are SNHLY and FYNNEI. Trimming pared 7 bases from V and 4 bases from J, leaving 13 bases between. CDR3 length equals 13 residues. The CDR3 is CASNSGGFYGYTF. The CDR3, as DNA: TGTGCCAGCAATTCCGGGGGGTTCTATGGCTACACCTTC.

CDR3 bases: TGTGCCAGCAGTTTCTTAGGGGAAGGGTATGGCTACACCTTC. Its protein product is CASSFLGEGYGYTF. This chain joins TRBV28 and TRBJ1-2, with D maybe TRBD1 (5 bases). This CDR3 has 14 amino acids. The germline V gene encodes CDR1 MDHEN and CDR2 SYDVKM. Trimming shortened V by 3 bases and J by 5 bases, and 13 bases separated the two germline ends.

This sequence joins TRBV4-3 and TRBJ2-2; TRBD2 matches 11 bases. The CDR3 extends over 15 amino acids. Trimming at V came to 5 bases and at J to 7 bases, leaving 6 bases not matched to a gene. Germline CDR1 is LGHNA and CDR2 is YSLEER. The CDR3 DNA reads as TGCGCCAGCAGCTATCTAGCGGGGGGTAGCGGGGAGCTGTTTTTT. It yields the protein CASSYLAGGSGELFF.

The rearrangement joins TRBV25-1 to TRBJ2-2; TRBD1 aligns across 7 bases. Germline V gene data show CDR1 as MGHDK and CDR2 as SYGVNS. The CDR3 runs to 16 residues. With 3 bases clipped from V and 0 bases from J, the junction kept 4 bases outside the gene matches. The CDR3 reads CASSDPDRPNTGELFF. The CDR3, as DNA: TGTGCCAGCAGTGACCCGGACAGGCCGAACACCGGGGAGCTGTTTTTT.

This clone was picked up one time. The chain has TRBV27 and TRBJ2-2, with a weak D call TRBD2 (6 bases). V was cut by 3 bases and J by 6 bases, with 14 bases left in between. The CDR3 consists of 15 residues. In germline, CDR1 is MNHEY, CDR2 SMNVEV (reference sequence). The CDR3 here is CASSFVMGGAGELFF. DNA for the CDR3: TGTGCCAGCAGTTTCGTTATGGGGGGAGCCGGGGAGCTGTTTTTT.

This sequence joins TRBV2 and TRBJ1-2, with D perhaps TRBD1 (6 bases). Germline-derived CDR1 and CDR2 are SNHLY and FYNNEI. CDR3 length: 14 amino acids. Deletions cut 3 bases from V and 2 bases from J, with 10 bases between. CDR3 nucleotide sequence: TGTGCCAGCAGTGAGGGAGGGGGGAACTATGGCTACACCTTC. Encoded protein: CASSEGGGNYGYTF.

On this clone itself: Different DNA sequences within this sample yield the same CDR3. The V gene is TRBV18, the J gene TRBJ2-7, with 7 bases matching TRBD2. With 2 bases clipped from V and 2 bases from J, the junction kept 3 bases outside the gene matches. Germline V gene data show CDR1 as KGHSH and CDR2 as LQKENI. This CDR3 region has 14 residues. This chain's CDR3 is CASSPTGGTYEQYF. The CDR3 nucleotides read TGTGCCAGCTCACCAACGGGGGGAACCTACGAGCAGTACTTC.

This sequence joins TRBV5-4 and TRBJ2-1; 10 bases map to TRBD1. The CDR3 spans 16 residues. Germline CDR1 reads SGHNT; CDR2 reads YYREEE (reference sequence). The junction had 1 base not matched to a gene; V was cut back by 1 base and J by 0 bases. The CDR3 protein is CASSLWTGGSYNEQFF. CDR3 coding DNA: TGTGCCAGCAGCTTGTGGACAGGGGGCTCCTACAATGAGCAGTTCTTC.